What follows are 28 T cell receptor beta chains derived from one specimen sequenced in a study of shared clonotypes between healthy human individuals. Profiling relied on immunoSEQ multiplex PCR, and the TCRdb table lists in-frame clones only, not all of them. The repertoire holds 550,000 to 600,000 clones, with around 76% as singletons. The specimen was PBMCs. Source of these receptors: a woman between 40 and 50 years old in good health. Some clones in this sample may be carry-over from other donors' samples.

The DNA for the CDR3 is TGTGCCGGCTCACTAGCGGGAGGCCCGAATACGCAGTATTTT. It encodes CAGSLAGGPNTQYF. The chain is built from TRBV6-6 and TRBJ2-3; 12 bases align to TRBD2. The CDR3 totals 14 residues. Looked up from germline, CDR1 is MNHNY and CDR2 is SVGAGI (reference sequence). V gave up 11 bases and J gave up 7 bases; unmatched junction bases: 10.

This chain connects TRBV28 to TRBJ2-7, with TRBD2 matching 8 bases. CDR1 and CDR2 (germline): MDHEN, SYDVKM. This CDR3 comprises 14 residues. V was pared by 4 bases and J by 3 bases, with 5 bases of the junction left unmatched. CDR3 sequence reads: CASSSPRGGYEQYF. CDR3 DNA sequence: TGTGCCAGCAGTTCCCCTCGGGGGGGCTACGAGCAGTACTTC.

The chain couples TRBV2 to TRBJ2-1, with 7 bases fitting TRBD2. The V segment lost 5 bases and the J segment 1 base; nucleotides outside the gene matches: 2. Germline CDR1 SNHLY, CDR2 FYNNEI. The CDR3 contains 14 residues. CDR3 loop: CASSLLASYNEQFF. The CDR3 DNA follows: TGTGCCAGCAGTTTACTAGCGTCCTACAATGAGCAGTTCTTC. Full variable domain (outside the CDR3, taken from reference TRBV2 and TRBJ2-1): EPEVTQTPSHQVTQMGQEVILRCVPISNHLYFYWYRQILGQKVEFLVSFYNNEISEKSEIFDDQFSVERPDGSNFTLKIRSTKLEDSAMYFCASSLLASYNEQFFGPGTRLTVL.

This clone showed up just once. The chain joins TRBV5-1 to TRBJ2-2; 10 nucleotides line up with TRBD2. The germline CDR1 and CDR2 sequences are SGHRS and YFSETQ. The CDR3 covers 17 residues. V dropped 2 bases and J dropped 4; count of bases not matched to a gene: 8. The CDR3 region is CASSFPASGSITGELFF. CDR3 nucleotide sequence: TGCGCCAGCAGCTTTCCAGCTAGCGGGAGCATCACCGGGGAGCTGTTTTTT.

The rearrangement uses TRBV10-3 and TRBJ2-1; a weak D match, TRBD2 (6 bases). The V end lost 6 bases, the J end lost 4 bases, and 13 bases lay between the germline ends. The CDR3 has 14 residues. Germline values: CDR1 ENHRY, CDR2 SYGVKD. CDR3 DNA: TGTGCCATCAGGGCTTATGGGGGGTACAATGAGCAGTTCTTC. Translation gives CAIRAYGGYNEQFF.

CDR3 DNA: TGTGCCAGCAGTTTGGGGAACTATGATGAGCAGTTCTTC. Translating it yields CASSLGNYDEQFF. The rearrangement joins TRBV6-6 to TRBJ2-1; D is unclear. Trimming took off 4 bases at V and 8 bases at J, with 12 bases between the two ends. Germline CDR1 is MNHNY and CDR2 is SVGAGI (reference sequence). The CDR3 is 13 residues long.

Concerning this clone: This specimen includes other DNA sequences encoding the same CDR3. The gene calls are TRBV5-1 and TRBJ1-3; D is ambiguous. V lost 0 bases, J lost 4 bases, and 8 bases lay in between. The CDR3 runs to 14 residues. CDR1 is SGHRS and CDR2 is YFSETQ in the germline V gene. The CDR3 region has the DNA TGCGCCAGCAGCTTGGCTGGGTACGGAAACACCATATATTTT. Translated, it gives CASSLAGYGNTIYF.

V is TRBV2 and J is TRBJ2-7; TRBD2 might be the D (5 bases). The CDR3 contains 13 residues. The V gene lost 4 bases and the J gene lost 2 bases, with 9 bases spanning the gap. Per the germline V gene, CDR1 is SNHLY and CDR2 is FYNNEI. The CDR3 is CASSGRATYEQYF. The CDR3 DNA reads TGTGCCAGCAGTGGGCGGGCTACCTACGAGCAGTACTTC.

The rearrangement uses TRBV7-2 and TRBJ2-5; TRBD2 aligns across 11 bases. Germline CDR1 reads SGHTA; CDR2 reads FQGNSA. Trimming removed 5 bases from V and 5 bases from J; junction bases left unmatched: 7. The CDR3 consists of 15 residues. The CDR3: CASSARLAGRETQYF. CDR3 DNA: TGTGCCAGCAGCGCACGACTAGCGGGACGCGAGACCCAGTACTTC.

This clone was picked up a small number of times. Other DNA sequences of this sample code for an identical CDR3. The genes are TRBV2 and TRBJ2-7; D gene uncertain. Trimming took 8 bases from V and 9 from J, leaving 17 bases between them. The CDR3 is 12 residues long. Germline V CDR1 and CDR2: SNHLY, FYNNEI. In DNA form, the CDR3 reads TGTGCCAGCTCCATATCGAGGTTGGGGCAGTACTTC. This encodes CASSISRLGQYF.

The chain has TRBV7-3 and TRBJ2-5, with D perhaps matching TRBD2 (5 bases). Trimming cost V 5 bases and J 5 bases, with 12 bases left between them. Germline V gene data show CDR1 as SGHTA and CDR2 as FQGTGA. The CDR3 contains 13 residues. CDR3: CASSRAGGETQYF. The CDR3 DNA sequence: TGTGCCAGCAGCAGGGCGGGTGGCGAGACCCAGTACTTC.

The chain joins TRBV5-1 to TRBJ2-5; D might be TRBD1 (6 bases). The CDR3 length is 13 residues. Per germline, CDR1 SGHRS and CDR2 YFSETQ. The V and J ends lost 3 bases and 5 bases respectively, with 11 bases between them. The DNA for the CDR3 is TGCGCCAGCAGCTCCGACAGGCGGGAGACCCAGTACTTC. This codes for CASSSDRRETQYF.

The rearrangement joins TRBV5-1 to TRBJ2-7; 10 bases line up with TRBD1. Germline V gives CDR1 SGHRS, CDR2 YFSETQ. This CDR3 is 14 amino acids long. V lost 5 bases, J lost 7 bases, and 9 bases stayed unmatched. The CDR3 sequence: CASRTGTGAREQYF. Here the CDR3 DNA reads TGCGCCAGCAGGACCGGGACAGGGGCTAGAGAGCAGTACTTC. The full variable domain, with the rest looked up from reference TRBV5-1 and TRBJ2-7, is KAGVTQTPRYLIKTRGQQVTLSCSPISGHRSVSWYQQTPGQGLQFLFEYFSETQRNKGNFPGRFSGRQFSNSRSEMNVSTLELGDSALYLCASRTGTGAREQYFGPGTRLTVT.

J is TRBJ1-1 and V is TRBV18; D is ambiguous. Germline V gene lookup returns CDR1 KGHSH and CDR2 LQKENI. V lost 2 bases, J lost 7 bases, and 14 bases lay in between. The CDR3 covers 14 residues. CDR3 DNA: TGTGCCAGCTCACCAATTCCCGGTTGGGATGAAGCTTTCTTT. Translating gives CASSPIPGWDEAFF.

Details on this clone: A much larger clonotype is one base distant, so this may be a read error. The chain links TRBV7-7 to TRBJ2-5; either TRBD1 or TRBD2 may supply D (7 bases each). The J call may be in error: the DNA end matches TRBJ2-7 better. The CDR3 runs to 15 residues. CDR1 is SSHAT and CDR2 is FNYEAQ in the germline V gene (reference sequence). The CDR3: CASSLGEGASYEQYF. The DNA of the CDR3 is TGTGCCAGCAGCTTAGGGGAGGGGGCCTCCTACGAGCAGTACTTC.

A note on this clone: It is likely a read error: a sequence one base away is far more abundant. The same CDR3 is also encoded by other DNA sequences in this sample. The CDR3 DNA reads TGTGCCAGCTCACCGGGGGCCACTGAAGCTTTCTTT. This gives the protein CASSPGATEAFF. The chain combines TRBV18 with TRBJ1-1, with D perhaps matching TRBD1 (6 bases). CDR3 size: 12 residues. V dropped 3 bases and J dropped 4 bases, with 6 bases sitting between them. Germline V lookup: CDR1 KGHSH, CDR2 LQKENI.

The table lists this clone with a few counts. The chain combines TRBV29-1 with TRBJ2-1, with 8 bases lining up with TRBD1. The CDR3 sequence is 16 residues long. CDR1 and CDR2 (germline): SQVTM, ANQGSEA. J was trimmed by 8 bases and V by 2 bases; bases with no gene match: 14. The CDR3 loop is CSVELGRGLNFYEQFF. The CDR3 nucleotides are TGCAGCGTTGAATTAGGCAGGGGGCTCAATTTTTATGAGCAGTTCTTC.

The chain combines TRBV7-2 with TRBJ2-7; D unclear. The CDR3 contains 13 residues. The germline V and J ends were trimmed by 0 bases and 2 bases, with 5 bases remaining between them. Germline V gives CDR1 SGHTA, CDR2 FQGNSA. CDR3 protein: CASSLAATYEQYF. CDR3 in DNA: TGTGCCAGCAGCTTAGCAGCAACCTACGAGCAGTACTTC.

The chain employs TRBV5-5 and TRBJ1-2, with D unresolved. V lost 4 bases to trimming and J lost 4 bases, with 11 bases between them. CDR1 and CDR2 from the germline V gene are SGHKS and YYEKEE (reference sequence). This CDR3 contains 13 residues. CDR3 protein: CASSQRDGYGYTF. The CDR3 nucleotides are TGTGCCAGCAGCCAACGGGATGGCTATGGCTACACCTTC.

This chain connects TRBV25-1 to TRBJ2-1; 10 bases are a match to TRBD1. The CDR3 sequence is 15 residues long. Trimming cost V 2 bases and J 5 bases; bases outside gene matches: 3. Germline V gene data show CDR1 as MGHDK and CDR2 as SYGVNS. The CDR3 sequence is CASSELGQGDNEQFF. The CDR3 DNA reads as TGTGCCAGCAGTGAACTTGGACAGGGGGACAATGAGCAGTTCTTC.

The V gene is TRBV15, the J gene TRBJ1-3; 7 positions match TRBD1. The ends lost 0 bases at V and 2 bases at J; junction bases unmatched: 4. Germline loops: CDR1 LNHNV, CDR2 YYDKDF (reference sequence). This CDR3 is 16 amino acids long. CDR3 protein: CATSRDLGGAGNTIYF. The CDR3 nucleotides read TGTGCCACCAGCAGAGATTTAGGGGGCGCTGGAAACACCATATATTTT.

Notes on this clone: Just one base apart from a much larger clone, this may be a read error. The chain recombines TRBV11-1 with TRBJ2-1, with TRBD2 identical over 12 bases. The CDR3 has 16 amino acids. The germline gives CDR1 SGHAT, CDR2 FQDESV (reference sequence). The CDR3 DNA follows: TGTGCCGGCAGCTCCTCCGGGACTAGCGGGTACAATGAGCAGTTCTTC. Translation gives CAGSSSGTSGYNEQFF.

With respect to this clone: This specimen includes other DNA sequences encoding the same CDR3. This chain connects TRBV5-6 to TRBJ2-7; the D call may be TRBD1 or TRBD2 (5 bases each). Germline assignment: CDR1 SGHDT and CDR2 YYEEEE. V lost 8 bases and J 6 bases, leaving 24 bases between the germline ends. This CDR3 region has 15 residues. The CDR3 protein is CASSDDSEPRVEQYF. CDR3 bases: TGTGCCAGTAGCGACGACAGCGAGCCCCGGGTCGAGCAGTACTTC.

The genes are TRBV20-1 and TRBJ2-3, with D possibly TRBD2 on 6 matching bases. The germline CDR1 and CDR2 sequences are DFQATT and SNEGSKA (reference sequence). The V gene lost 7 bases and the J gene lost 10 bases, with 15 bases spanning the gap. The CDR3 length is 11 residues. CDR3 residues: CSEGRDLAQYF. In nucleotides, the CDR3 is TGCAGTGAGGGGCGGGATCTGGCGCAGTATTTT.

This clone turned up a few times. Here the CDR3 DNA reads TGTGCCATACGACAGGGGGAGGACGAGCAGTACTTC. This codes for CAIRQGEDEQYF. The chain recombines TRBV10-3 with TRBJ2-5; the match to TRBD1 covers 9 bases. The J call is in doubt because the DNA end fits TRBJ2-7 better. Germline values: CDR1 ENHRY, CDR2 SYGVKD. CDR3 size: 12 residues.

This chain links TRBV30 with TRBJ1-1, with 9 positions matching TRBD1. CDR3 length: 16 amino acids. CDR1 and CDR2 from the germline V gene are GTSNPN and SVGIG (reference sequence). Unmatched junction bases numbered 8, after V lost 2 bases and J lost 1 base. The CDR3 DNA is TGTGCCTGGAGTCCAAAGGAGGGACAGGGGAACACTGAAGCTTTCTTT. Translated: CAWSPKEGQGNTEAFF. Full variable domain (remainder filled in from reference TRBV30 and TRBJ1-1): SQTIHQWPATLVQPVGSPLSLECTVEGTSNPNLYWYRQAAGRGLQLLFYSVGIGQISSEVPQNLSASRPQDRQFILSSKKLLLSDSGFYLCAWSPKEGQGNTEAFFGQGTRLTVV.

This clone turned up a few times. The chain joins TRBV5-1 to TRBJ2-5; the D is unclear. The V gene's germline CDR1 is SGHRS and CDR2 YFSETQ. V was trimmed by 0 bases and J by 3 bases, leaving 9 bases between them. The CDR3 sequence is 14 residues long. CDR3 coding DNA: TGCGCCAGCAGCTTGGCAGGCAATAAAGAGACCCAGTACTTC. Its translation: CASSLAGNKETQYF.

This chain links TRBV6-5 with TRBJ2-1; 9 positions agree with TRBD1. Per the germline V gene, CDR1 is MNHEY and CDR2 is SVGAGI. Trimming removed 2 bases from V and 4 bases from J; junction bases left unmatched: 6. The CDR3 consists of 16 residues. The CDR3 sequence: CASSYATGGLYNEQFF. CDR3 bases: TGTGCCAGCAGTTACGCAACAGGGGGCCTGTACAATGAGCAGTTCTTC.